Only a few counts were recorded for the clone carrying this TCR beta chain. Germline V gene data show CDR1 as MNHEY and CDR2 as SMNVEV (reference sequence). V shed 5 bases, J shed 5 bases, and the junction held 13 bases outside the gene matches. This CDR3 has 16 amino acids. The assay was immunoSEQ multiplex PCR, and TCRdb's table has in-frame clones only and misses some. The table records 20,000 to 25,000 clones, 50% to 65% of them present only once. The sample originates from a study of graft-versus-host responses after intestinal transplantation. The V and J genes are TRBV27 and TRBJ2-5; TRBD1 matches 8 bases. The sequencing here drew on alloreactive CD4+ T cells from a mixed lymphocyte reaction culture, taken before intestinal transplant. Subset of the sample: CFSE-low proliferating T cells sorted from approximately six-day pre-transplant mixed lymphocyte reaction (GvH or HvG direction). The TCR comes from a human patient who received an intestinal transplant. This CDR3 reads CASSHAPGTGSETQYF. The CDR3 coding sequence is TGTGCCAGCAGTCACGCCCCCGGGACAGGAAGTGAGACCCAGTACTTC.